This entry describes one T cell receptor beta chain. Its antigen is not identified. This sample is drawn from a study of OX40 agonist ivuxolimab in advanced cancers. Study in general: Eligibility rules accepted prior anti-PD-1, anti-PD-L1 or anti-CTLA-4 therapy, and around 43% had some.

Findings of the study overall: The work left the antigen specificity of expanded peripheral T cells undetermined.

Sequencing was performed with immunoSEQ multiplex PCR; in TCRdb, only in-frame clones are kept and a portion is missing. The profile shows fewer than 55,000 clones, roughly 79% of them singletons. Germline CDR1 reads SGHAT; CDR2 reads FQNNGV. Unmatched junction bases numbered 0, after V lost 2 bases and J lost 7 bases. The CDR3 runs to 13 residues. The clonotype was recovered from an adult with an advanced solid tumor such as melanoma, head and neck, liver or kidney cancer. The chain has TRBV11-2 and TRBJ2-2; 8 nucleotides match TRBD2. Sequencing was performed on CD4+ or CD8+ T cells sorted from blood, taken in a trial of the OX40 agonist ivuxolimab. CDR3 region: CASSLTSGGELFF. The CDR3 coding sequence is TGTGCCAGCAGCTTAACTAGCGGCGGGGAGCTGTTTTTT.